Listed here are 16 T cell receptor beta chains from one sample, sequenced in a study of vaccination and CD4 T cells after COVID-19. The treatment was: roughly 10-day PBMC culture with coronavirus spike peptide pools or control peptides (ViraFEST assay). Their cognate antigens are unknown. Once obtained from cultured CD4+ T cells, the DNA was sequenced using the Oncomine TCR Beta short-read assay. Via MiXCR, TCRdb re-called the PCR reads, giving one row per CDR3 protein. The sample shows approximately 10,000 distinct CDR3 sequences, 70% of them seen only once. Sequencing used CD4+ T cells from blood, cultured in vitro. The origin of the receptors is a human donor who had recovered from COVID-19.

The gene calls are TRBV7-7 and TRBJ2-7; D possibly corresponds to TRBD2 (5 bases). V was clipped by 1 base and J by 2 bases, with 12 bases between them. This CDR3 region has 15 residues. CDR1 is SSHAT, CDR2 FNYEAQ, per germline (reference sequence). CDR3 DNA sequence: TGTGCCAGCAGCTTAGATAACGGAGGAACCTACGAGCAGTACTTC. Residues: CASSLDNGGTYEQYF.

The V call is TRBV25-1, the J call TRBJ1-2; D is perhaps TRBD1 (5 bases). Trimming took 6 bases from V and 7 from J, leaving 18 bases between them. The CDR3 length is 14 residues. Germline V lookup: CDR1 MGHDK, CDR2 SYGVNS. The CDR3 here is CASRGDPKGLGYTF. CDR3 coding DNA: TGTGCCAGCAGGGGGGACCCTAAGGGGCTTGGCTACACCTTC.

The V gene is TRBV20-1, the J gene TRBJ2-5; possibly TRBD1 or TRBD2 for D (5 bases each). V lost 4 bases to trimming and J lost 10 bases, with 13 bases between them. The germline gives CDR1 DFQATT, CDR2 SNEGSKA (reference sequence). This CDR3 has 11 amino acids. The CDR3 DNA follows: TGCAGTGCTAACCCCGGGACCAACCAGTACTTC. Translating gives CSANPGTNQYF.

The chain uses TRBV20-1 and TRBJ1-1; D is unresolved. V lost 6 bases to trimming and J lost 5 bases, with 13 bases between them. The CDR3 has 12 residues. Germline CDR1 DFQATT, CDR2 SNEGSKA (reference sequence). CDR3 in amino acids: CSARTAPTEAFF. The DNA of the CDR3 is TGCAGTGCAAGGACCGCTCCGACTGAAGCTTTCTTT.

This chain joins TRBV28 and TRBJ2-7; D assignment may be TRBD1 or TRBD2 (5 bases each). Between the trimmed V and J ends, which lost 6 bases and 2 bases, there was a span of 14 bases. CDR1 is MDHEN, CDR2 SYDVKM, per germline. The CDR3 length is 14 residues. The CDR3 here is CASSGRARAYEQYF. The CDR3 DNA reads TGTGCCAGCAGCGGCAGGGCGAGGGCCTACGAGCAGTACTTC.

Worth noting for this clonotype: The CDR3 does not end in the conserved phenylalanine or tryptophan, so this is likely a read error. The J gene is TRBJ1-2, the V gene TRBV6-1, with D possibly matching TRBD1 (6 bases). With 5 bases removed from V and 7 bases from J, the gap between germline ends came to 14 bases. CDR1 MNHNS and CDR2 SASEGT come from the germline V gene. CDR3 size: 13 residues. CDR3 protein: CASSLGARGGYTL. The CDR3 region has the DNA TGTGCCAGCAGTCTGGGGGCAAGGGGTGGCTACACCCTC.

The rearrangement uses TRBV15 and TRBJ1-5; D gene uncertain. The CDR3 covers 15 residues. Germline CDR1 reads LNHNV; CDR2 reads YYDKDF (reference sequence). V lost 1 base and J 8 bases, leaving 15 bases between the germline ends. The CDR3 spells CATSRVPSSVEPQHF. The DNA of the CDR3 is TGTGCCACCAGCAGAGTGCCGTCCTCCGTGGAGCCCCAGCATTTT. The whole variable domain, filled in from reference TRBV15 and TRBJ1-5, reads DAMVIQNPRYQVTQFGKPVTLSCSQTLNHNVMYWYQQKSSQAPKLLFHYYDKDFNNEADTPDNFQSRRPNTSFCFLDIRSPGLGDTAMYLCATSRVPSSVEPQHFGDGTRLSIL.

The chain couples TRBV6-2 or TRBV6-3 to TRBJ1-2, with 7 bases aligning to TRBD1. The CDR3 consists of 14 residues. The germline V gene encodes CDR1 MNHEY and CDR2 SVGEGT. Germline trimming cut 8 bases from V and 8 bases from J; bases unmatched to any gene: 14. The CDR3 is CASGLTGTAGGYTF. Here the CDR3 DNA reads TGTGCCAGCGGACTAACCGGGACAGCGGGGGGCTACACCTTC.

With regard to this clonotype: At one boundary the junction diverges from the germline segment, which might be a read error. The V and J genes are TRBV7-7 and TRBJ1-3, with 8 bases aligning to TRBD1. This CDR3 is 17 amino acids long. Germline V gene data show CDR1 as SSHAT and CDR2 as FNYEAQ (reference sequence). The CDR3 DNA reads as TGTGCTAGCAGCAAAGACCCCAGGGGGCACTCTGGAAACACCATATATTTT. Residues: CASSKDPRGHSGNTIYF.

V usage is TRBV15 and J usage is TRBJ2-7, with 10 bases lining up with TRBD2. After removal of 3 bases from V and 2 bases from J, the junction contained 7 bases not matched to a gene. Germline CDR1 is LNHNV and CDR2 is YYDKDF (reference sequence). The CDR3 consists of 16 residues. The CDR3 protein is CATSRRLAGAPYEQYF. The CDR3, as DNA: TGTGCCACCAGCAGGAGGCTAGCGGGAGCCCCCTACGAGCAGTACTTC. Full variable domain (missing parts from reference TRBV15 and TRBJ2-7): DAMVIQNPRYQVTQFGKPVTLSCSQTLNHNVMYWYQQKSSQAPKLLFHYYDKDFNNEADTPDNFQSRRPNTSFCFLDIRSPGLGDTAMYLCATSRRLAGAPYEQYFGPGTRLTVT.

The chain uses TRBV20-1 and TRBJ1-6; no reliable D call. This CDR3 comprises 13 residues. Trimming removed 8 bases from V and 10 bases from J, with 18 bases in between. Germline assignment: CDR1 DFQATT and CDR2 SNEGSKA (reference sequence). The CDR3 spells CSTDAGGGSPLHF. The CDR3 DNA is TGCAGTACTGACGCGGGCGGAGGGTCACCCCTCCACTTT.

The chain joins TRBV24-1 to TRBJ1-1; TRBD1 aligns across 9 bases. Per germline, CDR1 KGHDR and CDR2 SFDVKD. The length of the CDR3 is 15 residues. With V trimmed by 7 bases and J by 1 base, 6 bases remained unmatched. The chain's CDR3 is CATRGPGQGNTEAFF. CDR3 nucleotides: TGTGCCACCAGGGGACCGGGACAGGGGAACACTGAAGCTTTCTTT.

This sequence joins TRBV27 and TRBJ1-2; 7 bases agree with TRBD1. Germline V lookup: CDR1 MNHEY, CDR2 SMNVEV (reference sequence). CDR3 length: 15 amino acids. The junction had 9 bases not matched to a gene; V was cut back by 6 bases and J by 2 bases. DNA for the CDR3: TGTGCCAGCAGCCGCGGAGGGGGCGCGAACTATGGCTACACCTTC. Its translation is CASSRGGGANYGYTF.

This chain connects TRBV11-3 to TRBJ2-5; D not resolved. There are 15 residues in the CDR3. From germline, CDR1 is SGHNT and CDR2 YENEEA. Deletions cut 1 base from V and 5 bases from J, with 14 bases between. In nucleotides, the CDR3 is TGTGCCAGCAGCTTAGGTTTCCCCTGGTGGGAGACCCAGTACTTC. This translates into CASSLGFPWWETQYF. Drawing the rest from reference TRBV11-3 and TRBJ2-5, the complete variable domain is EAGVVQSPRYKIIEKKQPVAFWCNPISGHNTLYWYLQNLGQGPELLIRYENEEAVDDSQLPKDRFSAERLKGVDSTLKIQPAELGDSAVYLCASSLGFPWWETQYFGPGTRLLVL.

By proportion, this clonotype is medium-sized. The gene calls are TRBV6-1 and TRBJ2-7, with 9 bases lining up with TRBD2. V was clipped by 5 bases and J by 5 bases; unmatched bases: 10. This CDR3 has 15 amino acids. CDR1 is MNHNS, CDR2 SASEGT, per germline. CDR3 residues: CASSRLAGAGNEQYF. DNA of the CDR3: TGTGCCAGCAGTCGATTAGCGGGAGCCGGGAACGAGCAGTACTTC.

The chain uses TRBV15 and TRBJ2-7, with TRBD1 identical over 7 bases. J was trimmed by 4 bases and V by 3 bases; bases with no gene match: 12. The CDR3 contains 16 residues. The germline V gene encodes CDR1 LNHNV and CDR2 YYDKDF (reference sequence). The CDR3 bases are TGTGCCACCAGCAGTTCCTACGGACAGGTTTTATACGAGCAGTACTTC. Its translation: CATSSSYGQVLYEQYF.